The 18 T cell receptor delta chains given below trace back to one sample, sequenced in a study of γδ T cells in repeated Plasmodium falciparum infection. With CATT, TCRdb re-called clones from the multiplex PCR reads. The table shows 85,000 to 100,000 delta-chain clones, with approximately 0.92% occurring only once. Vgamma9/Vdelta2+ and Vdelta2-negative gammadelta T cells were flow-sorted from PBMC for bulk sequencing. The sample comprised gamma-delta T cells from blood. These TCRs come from a pool of human donors (malaria-infected and uninfected, not separated).

This clone was seen only a few times. TCRdb shows a much larger clone's protein in place of this DNA's translation, and the two differ at residue 14, likely through a read error; the protein shown is translated from the DNA. This chain uses TRDV2 with TRDJ1, with 7 positions matching TRDD3. Germline CDR1 GEAIGNYY, CDR2 EKD. The CDR3 sequence is 18 residues long. The CDR3 protein is CACEPLSTGVGYTGKLIF. In nucleotides, the CDR3 is TGTGCCTGTGAGCCCCTCTCTACTGGGGTCGGGTACACCGGTAAACTCATCTTT.

The sample holds a few counts of this clone. A read error may explain this, as a much larger clone is one base away. This chain links TRDV1 with TRDJ1, with 13 nucleotides matching TRDD3. No J gene is reported in TCRdb; it was inferred here by comparing the DNA with germline. Germline CDR1 reads TSWWSYY; CDR2 reads QGS. The CDR3 covers 19 residues. V lost 4 bases to trimming and J lost 5 bases; unmatched junction nucleotides: 16. CDR3 loop: CALGAKVTGGYALSDKLIF. Here the CDR3 DNA reads TGTGCTCTTGGGGCGAAAGTTACTGGGGGATACGCCCTGTCTGATAAACTCATCTTT.

This clone was seen ten or more times. The junction shows a germline mismatch at one end, possibly a read error. Other DNA sequences of this sample code for an identical CDR3. The rearrangement joins TRDV1 to TRDJ1; D is perhaps TRDD3 (6 bases). TCRdb gives no J gene; it was assigned here by matching the DNA to germline. The V gene's germline CDR1 is TSWWSYY and CDR2 QGS. The CDR3 runs 23 residues. CDR3: CALGDLSDPSALLGQAPTDKLIF. The CDR3 coding sequence is TGCGCTCTTGGGGACTTGTCAGATCCCTCCGCTCTACTGGGCCAAGCCCCTACCGATAAACTCATCTTT.

Only a few counts were recorded for this clone. Since a much larger clone is just one base distant, this may be a read error. The sample has other DNA sequences that encode this CDR3 too. No J gene was called, and the V gene is TRDV2; TRDD3 reflects the table's D call only, with no check against the DNA. The V gene's germline CDR1 is GEAIGNYY and CDR2 EKD. This CDR3 spans 18 amino acids. In DNA, the CDR3 is TGTGCCTGTGACACCCTTCCCGTACCTGGGGGAGGAACCGATAAGCTCATCTTT. This translates into CACDTLPVPGGGTDKLIF.

This clone was picked up a small number of times. This DNA's translation and the protein TCRdb lists, from a much larger clone, do not match at residue 11, likely due to a read error; the protein shown is translated from the DNA. This chain connects TRDV1 to TRDJ1, with 12 bases identical to TRDD3. Since TCRdb gives no J gene, matching the DNA to germline was used here to assign it. Germline trimming cut 3 bases from V and 0 bases from J; bases unmatched to any gene: 26. CDR3 length: 24 residues. Germline CDR1 and CDR2: TSWWSYY and QGS. The CDR3 here is CALGDRRGPVRRYWGIQYTDKLIF. In nucleotides, the CDR3 is TGTGCTCTTGGGGACCGAAGAGGTCCTGTACGCCGGTACTGGGGGATACAGTACACCGATAAACTCATCTTT.

This clone has just a few counts. One base separates it from a far larger clone, so it is likely a read error. This specimen includes other DNA sequences encoding the same CDR3. V is TRDV1 and J is TRDJ1; 7 positions agree with TRDD3. Germline lookup yields CDR1 TSWWSYY and CDR2 QGS. The CDR3 length is 18 residues. The V gene end was trimmed by 3 bases and the J gene end by 0 bases; junction bases not matched to a gene: 13. The CDR3 region has the DNA TGTGCTCTTGGGGAGCTAGATGGGATACTTCCGTACACCGATAAACTCATCTTT. Amino acids: CALGELDGILPYTDKLIF.

In its sample, this clone was seen many times. A far larger clone is just one base off, so this is likely a read error. The CDR3 region is CAPGMFPFKLIF. Here the CDR3 DNA reads TGTGCTCCTGGGATGTTTCCTTTTAAACTCATCTTT. This chain links TRDV1 with TRDJ1, with D perhaps assigned TRDD2 or TRDD3 (5 bases each). Per germline, CDR1 TSWWSYY and CDR2 QGS. This CDR3 is 12 amino acids long.

This clone showed up just a few times. The TCRdb record carries a much larger clone's protein, which differs from this DNA's translation at residue 4; a read error is the likely cause, and the protein listed here is the DNA translation. The gene calls are TRDV1 and TRDJ2; 8 bases are shared with TRDD3. The germline CDR1 and CDR2 sequences are TSWWSYY and QGS. CDR3 length: 18 residues. CDR3 protein: CALEELRHWGVRTAQLFF. In DNA form, the CDR3 reads TGTGCTCTTGAGGAACTCAGGCACTGGGGGGTAAGGACAGCACAACTCTTCTTT.

This clone has only a few counts. A far larger clone is one nucleotide away, so this likely arose from a read error. Called V gene: TRDV2; the J gene was not called; the DNA was not compared with TRDD3, the D call given in the table. Germline V gene data show CDR1 as GEAIGNYY and CDR2 as EKD. The CDR3 is made up of 14 amino acids. Written as DNA, the CDR3 is TGTGCCTGTGACACTGGGGGGAACACCGATAAACTTATCTTT. Amino acid sequence: CACDTGGNTDKLIF.

This clone was seen only a few times. The TCRdb protein, from a much larger clone, departs from this DNA's translation at residue 17, likely by read error; the protein shown derives from the DNA. The J gene went uncalled, whereas the V gene is TRDV2; TRDD3 reflects the table's D call only, with no check against the DNA. CDR1 GEAIGNYY and CDR2 EKD come from the germline V gene. This CDR3 region has 18 residues. This CDR3 reads CACDTVAGPGGHTDKLTF. CDR3 bases: TGTGCCTGTGACACCGTCGCTGGCCCTGGGGGGCACACCGATAAACTCACCTTT.

This clone occurred a few times. TCRdb's protein, taken from a much larger clone, differs from this DNA's translation at residue 19, likely owing to a read error; the protein displayed comes from the DNA. The V and J genes are TRDV1 and TRDJ1; 11 positions agree with TRDD3. TCRdb leaves out the J gene; it was filled in here by matching the DNA to germline. There are 22 residues in the CDR3. Per the germline V gene, CDR1 is TSWWSYY and CDR2 is QGS. The CDR3 here is CALGEPSYGLLGDICYTDELIF. In DNA, the CDR3 is TGTGCTCTTGGGGAACCTTCCTACGGTCTACTGGGGGATATTTGCTACACCGATGAACTCATCTTT.

Concerning this clone: Only one base separates this from a far larger clonotype, so it likely reflects a read error. The identical CDR3 is also encoded by other nucleotide sequences in the sample. The genes are TRDV1 and TRDJ1; D call uncertain. The J gene comes from matching the DNA to germline here; TCRdb lacks it. The CDR3 runs 19 residues. CDR1 and CDR2 from the germline V gene are TSWWSYY and QGS. V lost 0 bases, J lost 2 bases, and 22 bases lay in between. The CDR3 loop is CALGELESSRSFITDKLIF. The CDR3 bases are TGTGCTCTTGGGGAACTAGAGTCGTCCCGATCCTTTATTACCGATAAACTCATCTTT.

The sample holds a few counts of this clone. TCRdb's listed protein matches a much larger clone and diverges from this DNA's translation at residue 5, likely through a read error; the protein shown comes from the DNA. This chain uses TRDV2 with TRDJ3; a weak D match, TRDD3 (6 bases). Here the J gene was assigned by germline matching of the DNA, as TCRdb has none. The CDR3 loop spans 20 amino acids. V gave up 3 bases and J gave up 0 bases, with 20 bases separating them. The germline CDR1 and CDR2 sequences are GEAIGNYY and EKD. This chain's CDR3 is CACDGLRGTLSSWDTRQMFF. In DNA form, the CDR3 reads TGTGCCTGTGACGGTCTGAGGGGGACCCTCAGCTCCTGGGACACCCGACAGATGTTTTTC.

This clone appeared a few times. Given a far larger clone just one base away, this is likely a sequencing read error. Other DNA sequences in the same sample also yield this CDR3. The chain combines TRDV2 with TRDJ1; 8 positions agree with TRDD2. TCRdb supplies no J gene; here it was assigned by aligning the nucleotide sequence to germline. Germline V gives CDR1 GEAIGNYY, CDR2 EKD. CDR3 size: 21 residues. In DNA, the CDR3 is TGCGCCTGTGACACGCTCCTTCCTAGATTGGTGGTTGGCTCCGCAACCGATAAACTCATCTTT. It specifies CACDTLLPRLVVGSATDKLIF.

A word on this clone: The mismatch at residue 16 between this DNA's translation and the TCRdb protein of a much larger clone likely reflects a read error; the protein shown is translated from the DNA. The chain recombines TRDV1 with TRDJ1, with 10 bases lining up with TRDD3. As TCRdb names no J gene, one was assigned here on the basis of a DNA match to germline. The germline V gene has CDR1 TSWWSYY and CDR2 QGS. The CDR3 contains 24 residues. The V gene end was trimmed by 2 bases and the J gene end by 0 bases; junction bases not matched to a gene: 27. CDR3 nucleotide sequence: TGTGCTCTTGGGGAATCCCCAACCTCCTCGATGTACTGGGGGATCGCCCCTCACACCGATAAACTCATCTTT. Encoded protein: CALGESPTSSMYWGIAPHTDKLIF.

In the case of this clone: TCRdb's entry gives the protein of a much larger clone, which mismatches this DNA's translation at residue 3, likely from a read error; the protein reported here is translated from the DNA. J is TRDJ1 and V is TRDV1; the match to TRDD3 covers 12 bases. As TCRdb names no J gene, one was assigned here on the basis of a DNA match to germline. Per germline, CDR1 TSWWSYY and CDR2 QGS. The length of the CDR3 is 25 residues. CDR3 in amino acids: CAHGEQGNPTNKVWGIRWPTDKLIF. CDR3 nucleotide sequence: TGTGCTCATGGGGAACAGGGCAATCCTACGAACAAAGTCTGGGGGATACGATGGCCCACCGATAAACTCATCTTT.

The sample holds a few counts of this clone. The amino acid sequence in TCRdb belongs to a much larger clone and departs from this DNA's translation at residue 9, likely a sequencing read error; the sequence shown is translated from the DNA. V usage is TRDV2 and J usage is TRDJ2; TRDD3 aligns across 8 bases. The J gene, not given by TCRdb, was assigned here from a germline match of the nucleotide sequence. The V segment lost 0 bases and the J segment 4 bases; nucleotides outside the gene matches: 9. The CDR3 runs to 17 residues. CDR1 and CDR2 from the germline V gene are GEAIGNYY and EKD. The CDR3 coding sequence is TGTGCCTGTGACACCCTTTGGGGGATGCGGGAGACAGCACAACTCTTCTTT. Residues: CACDTLWGMRETAQLFF.

Concerning this clone: This likely came from a read error, as a far larger clone is one base away. Within the sample, other DNA sequences also encode this same CDR3. The chain joins TRDV2 to TRDJ1, with D hard to call. As TCRdb names no J gene, one was assigned here on the basis of a DNA match to germline. The CDR3 is made up of 14 amino acids. Germline V gene lookup returns CDR1 GEAIGNYY and CDR2 EKD. The CDR3 sequence is CACDTVMYTDKLIF. CDR3 coding DNA: TGTGCCTGTGACACCGTAATGTACACTGATAAACTCATCTTT.